The next 27 T cell receptor beta chains were all read from a single sample in a study of blood T cell repertoires in COVID-19. Generated by immunoSEQ multiplex PCR, the TCRdb table keeps only in-frame clones and is missing some. Here the sample spans approximately 320,000 clones, approximately 86% being singletons. Input material: PBMCs or T cells enriched from blood (not recorded which). The source is a young woman who had recovered from COVID-19.

The V gene is TRBV4-1, the J gene TRBJ2-3; 9 bases are a match to TRBD2. The junction had 8 bases not matched to a gene; V was cut back by 0 bases and J by 4 bases. The CDR3 has 17 amino acids. Germline CDR1 MGHRA, CDR2 YSYEKL. CDR3: CASSQDFNSGSPDTQYF. In DNA, the CDR3 is TGCGCCAGCAGCCAAGATTTTAATAGCGGGAGCCCAGATACGCAGTATTTT.

Concerning this clone: Other DNA variants within this sample encode the same CDR3. The DNA for the CDR3 is TGTGCCACCAGCAGGGACAGGGGTGCGGGAAACACCATATATTTT. Translating it yields CATSRDRGAGNTIYF. V is TRBV15 and J is TRBJ1-3; 9 bases line up with TRBD1. Per the germline V gene, CDR1 is LNHNV and CDR2 is YYDKDF (reference sequence). This CDR3 is 15 amino acids long. Trimming removed 3 bases from V and 4 bases from J; junction bases left unmatched: 4.

The chain couples TRBV27 to TRBJ2-1; no firm D call. CDR3 size: 11 residues. Germline assignment: CDR1 MNHEY and CDR2 SMNVEV (reference sequence). The germline V and J ends were trimmed by 6 bases and 5 bases, with 5 bases remaining between them. The CDR3 sequence: CASRTHNEQFF. The CDR3 DNA follows: TGTGCCAGCAGAACTCACAATGAGCAGTTCTTC.

CDR3 coding DNA: TGTGCCAGCAGCGTAACTAGTTCTTCGGAGACCCAGTACTTC. This sequence encodes CASSVTSSSETQYF. The V call is TRBV9, the J call TRBJ2-5; tentative D call: TRBD2 (5 bases). Trimming shortened V by 1 base and J by 5 bases, and 12 bases separated the two germline ends. The germline CDR1 and CDR2 sequences are SGDLS and YYNGEE. This CDR3 has 14 residues. Using reference TRBV9 and TRBJ2-5 for the parts outside the CDR3, the full variable domain is DSGVTQTPKHLITATGQRVTLRCSPRSGDLSVYWYQQSLDQGLQFLIQYYNGEERAKGNILERFSAQQFPDLHSELNLSSLELGDSALYFCASSVTSSSETQYFGPGTRLLVL.

The chain carries TRBV5-6 and TRBJ1-2; D might be TRBD1 (5 bases). In germline, CDR1 is SGHDT, CDR2 YYEEEE. The CDR3 is 12 amino acids. Deletions cut 3 bases from V and 8 bases from J, with 11 bases between. In DNA, the CDR3 is TGTGCCAGCAGCTCGGACATGCTGGGCTACACCTTC. Protein product: CASSSDMLGYTF.

The V gene is TRBV20-1, the J gene TRBJ1-2; D possibly corresponds to TRBD1 (5 bases). V dropped 0 bases and J dropped 10 bases, with 9 bases sitting between them. The CDR3 runs 11 residues. CDR1 and CDR2 (germline): DFQATT, SNEGSKA (reference sequence). CDR3 residues: CSARDSGFYTF. The CDR3 DNA sequence: TGCAGTGCTAGAGATTCAGGGTTCTACACCTTC.

The chain links TRBV27 to TRBJ1-2; possibly TRBD1 for D (6 bases). With 6 bases removed from V and 8 bases from J, the gap between germline ends came to 16 bases. The CDR3 extends over 13 amino acids. CDR1 and CDR2 from the germline V gene are MNHEY and SMNVEV (reference sequence). Here the CDR3 DNA reads TGTGCCAGCAGCCTGTGGGGGGGGCGGGGCTACACCTTC. Translation: CASSLWGGRGYTF.

The chain is built from TRBV10-3 and TRBJ1-5, with a tentative D call TRBD1 (6 bases). This CDR3 is built from 16 residues. The V end was cut by 3 bases, the J end by 4 bases, with 16 bases between. Looked up from germline, CDR1 is ENHRY and CDR2 is SYGVKD. In DNA form, the CDR3 reads TGTGCCATCAGTGAATTGGGCAGGGGATGGAATCAGCCCCAGCATTTT. Translation: CAISELGRGWNQPQHF.

A word on this clone: Relative to the germline gene, one junction end is altered; a read error may explain this. The J gene is TRBJ2-7, the V gene TRBV12-3 or TRBV12-4; a weak D match, TRBD2 (6 bases). This CDR3 has 13 residues. The CDR3 DNA is TGTGCCAGCAGGTTAGCGGCCACCTACGAGCAGTACTTC. Its translation: CASRLAATYEQYF.

The gene calls are TRBV28 and TRBJ1-3; 9 positions agree with TRBD1. V dropped 5 bases and J dropped 1; count of bases not matched to a gene: 15. The CDR3 is made up of 19 amino acids. Germline V gene lookup returns CDR1 MDHEN and CDR2 SYDVKM. CDR3 DNA sequence: TGTGCCAGCAGTCCCTCGGGACAGGGTTTGTTTAGTTCTGGAAACACCATATATTTT. Amino acids: CASSPSGQGLFSSGNTIYF.

The chain recombines TRBV4-3 with TRBJ2-1; TRBD2 aligns across 12 bases. The germline gives CDR1 LGHNA, CDR2 YSLEER. CDR3 length: 15 residues. The J segment lost 8 bases and the V segment lost 1 base, leaving 3 bases of the junction unmatched. This CDR3 reads CASSQAGLAGDEQFF. In DNA form, the CDR3 reads TGCGCCAGCAGCCAAGCGGGACTAGCGGGCGATGAGCAGTTCTTC.

The rearrangement links TRBV3-1 (or the pseudogene TRBV3-2) to TRBJ2-5, with 11 bases lining up with TRBD1. The length of the CDR3 is 18 residues. J lost 2 bases, V lost 0 bases, and 8 bases had no gene match. Per germline, CDR1 LGHDT and CDR2 YNNKEL (reference sequence). The CDR3 DNA is TGTGCCAGCAGCCAAGAGAGTTGGAGGGACAGGGGGCAAGAGACCCAGTACTTC. Translated, it gives CASSQESWRDRGQETQYF.

The gene calls are TRBV24-1 and TRBJ1-1, with 7 bases lining up with TRBD1. The V segment lost 7 bases and the J segment 0 bases; nucleotides outside the gene matches: 10. Germline loops: CDR1 KGHDR, CDR2 SFDVKD. This CDR3 has 16 amino acids. The CDR3 DNA reads TGTGCCACCAGCCCGGGAGAGGGGGCGGTGAACACTGAAGCTTTCTTT. Its translation is CATSPGEGAVNTEAFF.

This clone was seen only a few times. The rearrangement joins TRBV15 to TRBJ2-7, with 7 nucleotides matching TRBD2. Germline V gene sequence: CDR1 LNHNV, CDR2 YYDKDF (reference sequence). The CDR3 is 14 amino acids. The J segment lost 2 bases and the V segment lost 3 bases, leaving 4 bases of the junction unmatched. CDR3 in amino acids: CATSRQRGTYEQYF. In nucleotides, the CDR3 is TGTGCCACCAGCAGGCAGCGGGGAACCTACGAGCAGTACTTC.

The gene calls are TRBV30 and TRBJ1-1, with D perhaps TRBD1 (5 bases). The CDR3 is 13 amino acids. Germline CDR1 reads GTSNPN; CDR2 reads SVGIG (reference sequence). V dropped 2 bases and J dropped 4 bases, with 11 bases sitting between them. CDR3 DNA sequence: TGTGCCTGGAGTCAGGGTAGGAGCACTGAAGCTTTCTTT. It is translated as CAWSQGRSTEAFF.

There are a few counts of this clone. The rearrangement joins TRBV18 to TRBJ1-1, with D possibly being TRBD1 (5 bases). Germline V gene data show CDR1 as KGHSH and CDR2 as LQKENI. The V end was cut by 2 bases, the J end by 3 bases, with 22 bases between. This CDR3 is built from 18 residues. CDR3 in amino acids: CASSPSWTFETGDTEAFF. The CDR3 nucleotides read TGTGCCAGCTCACCATCGTGGACCTTCGAGACGGGGGACACTGAAGCTTTCTTT.

The chain is built from TRBV5-1 and TRBJ2-5, with TRBD1 identical over 8 bases. Germline V gene sequence: CDR1 SGHRS, CDR2 YFSETQ. Trimming at V came to 4 bases and at J to 3 bases, leaving 8 bases not matched to a gene. This CDR3 is built from 15 residues. CDR3 loop: CASSTTGVLEETQYF. CDR3 nucleotides: TGCGCCAGCAGCACGACAGGGGTCTTGGAAGAGACCCAGTACTTC.

The chain carries TRBV4-1 and TRBJ2-1; D not resolved. V lost 5 bases to trimming and J lost 9 bases, with 8 bases between them. The germline gives CDR1 MGHRA, CDR2 YSYEKL. This CDR3 contains 11 residues. CDR3 coding DNA: TGCGCCAGCAGCGCGGCGAGTGAGCAGTTCTTC. This gives the protein CASSAASEQFF.

The rearrangement uses TRBV7-2 and TRBJ2-5, with TRBD2 matching over 7 bases. The junction had 3 bases not matched to a gene; V was cut back by 0 bases and J by 5 bases. CDR3 length: 14 amino acids. Germline V lookup: CDR1 SGHTA, CDR2 FQGNSA. In DNA, the CDR3 is TGTGCCAGCAGCTTAGCGGGGGGGAGGGAGACCCAGTACTTC. Translating it yields CASSLAGGRETQYF.

This clone was found once. The CDR3 DNA reads TGTGCCAGCAGCGAAGGGACATGGGGCTATGGCTACACCTTC. Translation: CASSEGTWGYGYTF. The chain joins TRBV7-9 to TRBJ1-2, with D maybe TRBD1 (6 bases). V was pared by 5 bases and J by 4 bases, with 14 bases between. This CDR3 is built from 14 residues. CDR1 and CDR2 (germline): SEHNR, FQNEAQ (reference sequence).

This chain links TRBV7-9 with TRBJ2-7; 16 nucleotides line up with TRBD2. Germline CDR1 reads SEHNR; CDR2 reads FQNEAQ (reference sequence). The junction had 11 bases not matched to a gene; V was cut back by 5 bases and J by 1 base. This CDR3 contains 19 residues. In DNA, the CDR3 is TGTGCCAGCAGCCCTAAATTAGGGACTAGCGGGAGGGTGTCCTACGAGCAGTACTTC. This translates into CASSPKLGTSGRVSYEQYF.

This chain connects TRBV28 to TRBJ2-2, with 10 positions matching TRBD2. The CDR3 is 16 amino acids. The V gene end was trimmed by 3 bases and the J gene end by 4 bases; junction bases not matched to a gene: 5. Germline V CDR1 and CDR2: MDHEN, SYDVKM. The CDR3 DNA reads as TGTGCCAGCAGTTTTTTACTAGCGGGGACCACCGGGGAGCTGTTTTTT. Its translation: CASSFLLAGTTGELFF.

The chain has TRBV6-2 or TRBV6-3 and TRBJ2-1; possibly TRBD1 for D (5 bases). V lost 2 bases and J lost 9, with 11 bases in between. CDR3 size: 13 residues. Germline assignment: CDR1 MNHEY and CDR2 SVGEGT. CDR3: CASSYTGVSEQFF. The CDR3 nucleotides are TGTGCCAGCAGTTACACAGGTGTTAGTGAGCAGTTCTTC.

The DNA of the CDR3 is TGTGCCAGCAGTCTACTAGCGAGCAATGAGCAGTTCTTC. Protein sequence: CASSLLASNEQFF. The chain uses TRBV6-4 and TRBJ2-1; 7 positions match TRBD2. Looked up from germline, CDR1 is MRHNA and CDR2 is SNTAGT. V lost 5 bases, J lost 6 bases, and 4 bases stayed unmatched. The CDR3 runs to 13 residues.

CDR3 loop: CASSLNPGTGVGTDTQYF. The CDR3 coding sequence is TGTGCCAGCAGCTTAAACCCCGGGACAGGGGTTGGCACAGATACGCAGTATTTT. This chain connects TRBV7-3 to TRBJ2-3; 10 bases are a match to TRBD1. The germline CDR1 and CDR2 sequences are SGHTA and FQGTGA. The CDR3 has 18 amino acids. Trimming at V came to 1 base and at J to 1 base, leaving 8 bases not matched to a gene.

The chain employs TRBV27 and TRBJ1-5; 9 bases align to TRBD1. J gave up 6 bases and V 5 bases, and 2 bases lay outside the gene matches. This CDR3 has 13 residues. The germline CDR1 and CDR2 sequences are MNHEY and SMNVEV (reference sequence). CDR3 in DNA: TGTGCCAGCAGTATGACAGGGGGTCAGCCCCAGCATTTT. Amino acids: CASSMTGGQPQHF.

The chain combines TRBV13 with TRBJ2-3; 8 bases agree with TRBD2. The CDR3 length is 15 residues. Losses at the gene ends were 2 bases for V and 0 bases for J; bases not matched to a gene: 1. Per the germline V gene, CDR1 is PRHDT and CDR2 is FYEKMQ (reference sequence). As DNA, the CDR3 is TGTGCCAGCAGCTTAACTAGCGGTAGCACAGATACGCAGTATTTT. Translating it yields CASSLTSGSTDTQYF.